This TCR beta chain comes out of a study of blood T cells in healthy people across ages. With respect to this clonotype: Its specificity is not known.

The CDR3 extends over 15 amino acids. Germline CDR1 SQVTM, CDR2 ANQGSEA. The V end was cut by 5 bases, the J end by 7 bases, with 24 bases between. Primed by a sample-barcoded 5' primer and a J-beta primer mix, a second PCR proceeded for 7 to 11 cycles. TCRdb re-called the 5' RACE reads through MiXCR, storing one row per CDR3 protein. The sample records hundreds of thousands of distinct CDR3 sequences, 40% to 50% being singletons. Study-wide results and limits: The fall in TCR beta diversity per million T cells was roughly linear with age.

The clonotype originates from a man of 80 years or more in good health. Sequencing was done on a sample of blood. This chain joins TRBV29-1 and TRBJ2-7; TRBD1 or TRBD2 may be the D gene (5 bases each). CDR3 coding DNA: TGCAGCGTTAGGGACCGCCGTTTTGACTACAATGAGCAGTACTTC. Amino acid sequence: CSVRDRRFDYNEQYF.